The TCR beta chain under discussion was sequenced for a study of blood T cell repertoires in COVID-19. Study at large: Researchers got acute and convalescent COVID-19 samples from the United States, Italy and Spain. From T cells, B-cell-depleted T cells, or PBMCs came the material, which was cDNA or gDNA.

The CDR3 is 14 amino acids. Trimming took off 6 bases at V and 0 bases at J, with 9 bases between the two ends. Germline CDR1 reads MNHNY; CDR2 reads SVGAGI (reference sequence). As handled by the study authors: Quantification of nucleated cells was approximated via reference gene primer amplification. Sequenced by immunoSEQ multiplex PCR; TCRdb stores in-frame clones only, minus some. V, J and clone size derive from that table, while D and trimming were established from the DNA sequence. The sample carries under 200,000 clones, around 80% recorded once. The rearrangement links TRBV6-6 to TRBJ1-3; the D is unclear. The clonotype was recovered from a man aged 55-75 years with acute or convalescent COVID-19. The sample consisted of peripheral blood. The CDR3 region has the DNA TGTGCCAGCAGGGAGCGCTTCTCTGGAAACACCATATATTTT. Amino acids: CASRERFSGNTIYF.